The clone carrying this T cell receptor beta chain has a handful of counts. Antigen unknown. Primed by a sample-barcoded 5' primer and a J-beta primer mix, a second PCR proceeded for about 6 to 11 cycles. Each cDNA molecule was tagged by a template-switch adaptor with 12 random nucleotides. A single record per CDR3 protein comes from TCRdb applying MiXCR to the 5' RACE reads. The data show approximately 490,000 distinct CDR3 sequences, with 24% seen just once and 8.5% to 9.5% held by the top ten. This sample is part of a study of blood T cells in healthy people across ages. The J segment lost 2 bases and the V segment lost 2 bases, leaving 10 bases of the junction unmatched. The CDR3 has 17 amino acids. From germline, CDR1 is SGDLS and CDR2 YYNGEE. Study-wide results and limits: Per-million-T-cell TCR beta diversity fell roughly linearly with age.

These same data were also listed under a study on T cells of mothers and their children. Per that paper: Donation was provided by three healthy Caucasian mothers along with their six children. Slightly higher, non-significant overlap characterized related mother-child pairs relative to unrelated pairs.

The receptor's source is a boy aged 5-17 years in good health. Sequenced: blood. The chain is built from TRBV9 and TRBJ2-1; 7 bases match TRBD2. CDR3 sequence reads: CASSVVREAGTYNEQFF. Here the CDR3 DNA reads TGTGCCAGCAGCGTTGTGCGGGAAGCGGGGACCTACAATGAGCAGTTCTTC.